The table lists the clone carrying this TCR beta chain with a few counts. Its target is unknown. Unique molecular identifiers were used in preparing the TCRbeta library. TCRdb itself ran the PCR reads through MiXCR, one entry per CDR3 protein. This repertoire shows about 250,000 distinct CDR3 sequences, 20% to 30% found once; its top ten account for 4% to 5.5%. V was trimmed by 0 bases and J by 2 bases, leaving 10 bases between them. This CDR3 is 15 amino acids long. Germline lookup yields CDR1 SGHRS and CDR2 YFSETQ. The data are from a study of T-cell reconstitution after alpha-beta-depleted transplantation in children. Study outcomes and limitations: Expanded graft clones, several hundred of them, were reportedly the source of alpha-beta T cells about two months after transplant. Surviving recipient T cells and thymic progenitors underlay high day-60 TCRbeta diversity in some patients.

This chain links TRBV5-1 with TRBJ2-3; maybe TRBD2 (5 bases). This sequence originates from a female patient aged 2-9 years who had a stem cell transplant for congenital amegakaryocytic thrombocytopenia, so the T cells may come from the graft donor. Material: PBMCs, mostly from graft donor cells, obtained 360 days after TCRalphabeta/CD19-depleted stem cell transplant. In DNA, the CDR3 is TGCGCCAGCAGCTTGGCAGCGGACTTCACAGATACGCAGTATTTT. This sequence encodes CASSLAADFTDTQYF.